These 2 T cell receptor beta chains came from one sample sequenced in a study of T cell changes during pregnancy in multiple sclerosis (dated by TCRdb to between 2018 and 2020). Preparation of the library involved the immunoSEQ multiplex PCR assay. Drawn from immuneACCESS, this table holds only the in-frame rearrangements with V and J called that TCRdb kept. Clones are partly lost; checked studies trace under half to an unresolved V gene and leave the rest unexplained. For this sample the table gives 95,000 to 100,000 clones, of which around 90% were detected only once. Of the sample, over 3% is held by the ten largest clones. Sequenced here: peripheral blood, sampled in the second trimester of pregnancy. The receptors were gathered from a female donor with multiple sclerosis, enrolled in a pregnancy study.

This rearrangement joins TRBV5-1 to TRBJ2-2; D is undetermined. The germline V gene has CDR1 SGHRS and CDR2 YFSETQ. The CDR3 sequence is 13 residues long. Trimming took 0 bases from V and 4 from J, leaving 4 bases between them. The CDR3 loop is CASSLASTGELFF. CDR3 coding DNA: TGCGCCAGCAGCTTGGCGTCCACCGGGGAGCTGTTTTTT.

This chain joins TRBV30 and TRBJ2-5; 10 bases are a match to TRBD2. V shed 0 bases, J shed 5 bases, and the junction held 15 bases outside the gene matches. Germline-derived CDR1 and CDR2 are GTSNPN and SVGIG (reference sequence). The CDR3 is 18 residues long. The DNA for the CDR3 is TGTGCCTGGAGTGTACGCGGGGCAAGCGGGAGGGCGGACGAGACCCAGTACTTC. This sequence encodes CAWSVRGASGRADETQYF.